The present entry profiles one T cell receptor (beta chain) with its context. Antigen unknown. This sample stems from a study of OX40 agonist ivuxolimab in advanced cancers. Study as a whole: Of mixed ages from about 20 to 85 and averaging 60 years, the group was approximately 80% male. Participants could have had prior anti-PD-1, anti-PD-L1 or anti-CTLA-4 therapy, and less than 45% had some. General study findings and limits: Both blood CD4+ and CD8+ T cells showed clonal growth by week 6 at 0.1 to 3.0 mg/kg.

There are 12 residues in the CDR3. Trimming shortened V by 2 bases and J by 7 bases, and 7 bases separated the two germline ends. Germline CDR1 KGHSH, CDR2 LQKENI. The method was immunoSEQ multiplex PCR; TCRdb's version includes in-frame clones alone and lacks a portion of them. The data show 60,000 to 75,000 clones, just over 85% seen once. The source of this sequence is an adult with an advanced solid tumor such as melanoma, head and neck, liver or kidney cancer. The chain couples TRBV18 to TRBJ2-3; D ambiguous. This sample comprised CD4+ or CD8+ T cells sorted from blood, obtained in a trial of the OX40 agonist ivuxolimab. CDR3 loop: CASSPAVNTQYF. The DNA for the CDR3 is TGTGCCAGCTCACCAGCAGTTAATACGCAGTATTTT.